The entry that follows covers one TCR beta chain sequence. The CDR3 length is 14 residues. The V gene end was trimmed by 5 bases and the J gene end by 3 bases; junction bases not matched to a gene: 4. CDR1 is LNHDA and CDR2 is SQIVND in the germline V gene (reference sequence). The data stem from a study of blood T cell repertoires in COVID-19. Assay: immunoSEQ multiplex PCR; the TCRdb copy retains only in-frame clones and omits some. The data hold about 180,000 clones, with 80% to 90% observed a single time. The chain carries TRBV19 and TRBJ2-1, with 7 bases matching TRBD2. This clonotype was sampled from an elderly woman with COVID-19, enrolled during active disease. The source material was peripheral blood. The CDR3 sequence: CASSPGLSYNEQFF. In DNA, the CDR3 is TGTGCCAGTAGTCCGGGACTAAGCTACAATGAGCAGTTCTTC.